The 28 T cell receptor beta chains below all came from one sample that was sequenced in a study of T cell repertoires in cytomegalovirus infection (dated by TCRdb to between 2018 and 2021). Antigens for these TCRs are unknown. According to the study, the label for this sample's treatment or condition signals: in vitro stimulation with specific CMV peptide epitopes to enrich CMV-specific T cells. For sequencing, an Illumina HiSeq 1500 was employed. Starting from the raw public reads, TCRdb applied fastp trimming at Q25, assembled clones with MiXCR and retained in-frame beta chains. One record per CDR3 amino acid sequence lists the most common genes and DNA. For this sample the table gives 150,000 or so distinct CDR3 sequences, of which about 20% were detected only once. 20% to 30% of the sample lies in the top ten. The sample consisted of CD8+ T cells from cultured PBMCs, taken from culture after CMV antigen stimulation. All receptors come from a human donor in good health (CMV status not recorded). Some clones in this sample may be carry-over from other donors' samples.

The gene calls are TRBV7-9 and TRBJ2-7, with D hard to call. V was cut by 5 bases and J by 0 bases, with 11 bases left in between. The CDR3 contains 14 residues. The germline V gene has CDR1 SEHNR and CDR2 FQNEAQ (reference sequence). CDR3 bases: TGTGCCAGCAGCCAGCCTGACAACTCCTACGAGCAGTACTTC. This gives the protein CASSQPDNSYEQYF.

The genes are TRBV28 and TRBJ2-7; D may be TRBD1 or TRBD2 (5 bases each). Germline V gene lookup returns CDR1 MDHEN and CDR2 SYDVKM. The CDR3 is 13 residues long. Trimming took 6 bases from V and 5 from J, leaving 14 bases between them. CDR3 DNA sequence: TGTGCCAGCAGAGAGGGGCGCGTCCACGAGCAGTACTTC. Amino acid sequence: CASREGRVHEQYF.

The chain carries TRBV7-2 and TRBJ2-4; D might be TRBD1 (6 bases). Germline values: CDR1 SGHTA, CDR2 FQGNSA. V was shortened by 4 bases and J by 0 bases, with 13 bases between the two germline ends. CDR3 length equals 16 residues. The CDR3 nucleotides read TGTGCCAGCAGCTCCCCGGACAGACTAGCCAAAAACATTCAGTACTTC. Translated, it gives CASSSPDRLAKNIQYF.

The V call is TRBV9, the J call TRBJ2-7, with TRBD1 matching 7 bases. J gave up 2 bases and V 0 bases, and 8 bases lay outside the gene matches. This CDR3 spans 16 amino acids. Germline CDR1 and CDR2: SGDLS and YYNGEE. The CDR3, as DNA: TGTGCCAGCAGCGTAGGGAGGACAGGAATCCCCTACGAGCAGTACTTC. It specifies CASSVGRTGIPYEQYF.

This clonotype was detected a few times. J is TRBJ2-5 and V is TRBV7-2, with D maybe TRBD2 (5 bases). Trimming left V 3 bases short and J 5 bases short, with 16 bases between. The CDR3 consists of 15 residues. Germline CDR1 and CDR2: SGHTA and FQGNSA. The CDR3 sequence: CASSLPVGGVETQYF. The CDR3, as DNA: TGTGCCAGCAGCTTGCCCGTAGGAGGAGTTGAGACCCAGTACTTC.

This clonotype occurred many times. V gene TRBV12-3 or TRBV12-4 combines with J gene TRBJ2-3; 11 positions match TRBD2. The J segment lost 2 bases and the V segment lost 4 bases, leaving 5 bases of the junction unmatched. The CDR3 is made up of 16 amino acids. CDR3 DNA: TGTGCCAGCAGTTGGTATAGCGGGGGGGACACAGATACGCAGTATTTT. Its protein product is CASSWYSGGDTDTQYF.

The sample holds a few counts of this clonotype. The chain links TRBV7-8 to TRBJ1-1; 9 nucleotides match TRBD1. The ends lost 2 bases at V and 3 bases at J; junction bases unmatched: 10. Germline V gene lookup returns CDR1 SGHVS and CDR2 FQNEAQ. This CDR3 spans 17 amino acids. CDR3 region: CASSLSSRTGEDTEAFF. DNA of the CDR3: TGTGCCAGCAGCTTATCATCACGGACAGGGGAAGACACTGAAGCTTTCTTT.

V is TRBV7-2 and J is TRBJ2-4; D possibly matches TRBD1 or TRBD2 (5 bases each). Per germline, CDR1 SGHTA and CDR2 FQGNSA. The germline V and J ends were trimmed by 2 bases and 6 bases, with 14 bases remaining between them. The length of the CDR3 is 15 residues. CDR3 coding DNA: TGTGCCAGCAGCTTACTGGGAGAGAGGGGAAACATTCAGTACTTC. It encodes CASSLLGERGNIQYF. The variable domain in full, completed from reference TRBV7-2 and TRBJ2-4, reads GAGVSQSPSNKVTEKGKDVELRCDPISGHTALYWYRQSLGQGLEFLIYFQGNSAPDKSGLPSDRFSAERTGGSVSTLTIQRTQQEDSAVYLCASSLLGERGNIQYFGAGTRLSVL.

The sample holds a few counts of this clonotype. The junction differs from germline at one of its ends, possibly a read error. J is TRBJ1-3 and V is TRBV4-3; D may be TRBD1 (5 bases). Germline V lookup: CDR1 LGHNA, CDR2 YSLEER. The CDR3 length is 12 residues. CDR3 residues: CASSQVEGAPAF. The CDR3, as DNA: TGCGCCAGCAGCCAAGTAGAAGGGGCCCCGGCTTTT.

The rearrangement uses TRBV7-8 and TRBJ2-4, with D maybe TRBD2 (7 bases). The CDR3 runs 17 residues. Germline V lookup: CDR1 SGHVS, CDR2 FQNEAQ. V lost 7 bases and J lost 8, with 27 bases in between. The CDR3 region is CASTELGGAGLRDIQYF. In DNA, the CDR3 is TGTGCCAGCACCGAATTGGGGGGGGCGGGGTTAAGGGACATTCAGTACTTC.

This clonotype has only a few counts. An end of the junction does not agree with germline; a read error may underlie this. The chain carries TRBV7-2 and TRBJ1-2, with D maybe TRBD1 (5 bases). CDR1 and CDR2 from the germline V gene are SGHTA and FQGNSA. The CDR3 has 11 residues. This CDR3 reads CASSSGTVTPF. CDR3 coding DNA: TGTGCCAGCAGCTCCGGGACTGTGACGCCCTTC.

This clonotype occurred a few times. The chain links TRBV7-9 to TRBJ2-7; 8 bases fit TRBD2. Per the germline V gene, CDR1 is SEHNR and CDR2 is FQNEAQ (reference sequence). The CDR3 is 14 amino acids. Trimming at V came to 5 bases and at J to 3 bases, leaving 6 bases not matched to a gene. The CDR3 loop reads CASSVSGIRYEQYF. In DNA form, the CDR3 reads TGTGCCAGCAGCGTTAGCGGGATCCGCTACGAGCAGTACTTC.

The chain links TRBV7-3 to TRBJ2-3, with D perhaps TRBD1 (6 bases). This CDR3 comprises 16 residues. V lost 4 bases to trimming and J lost 0 bases, with 14 bases between them. Germline CDR1 SGHTA, CDR2 FQGTGA. CDR3 residues: CASSSSGAISTDTQYF. The CDR3 nucleotides are TGTGCCAGCAGCTCATCAGGGGCCATTAGCACAGATACGCAGTATTTT.

The gene calls are TRBV27 and TRBJ1-1; D gene uncertain. CDR3 length: 12 amino acids. Germline V CDR1 and CDR2: MNHEY, SMNVEV (reference sequence). V gave up 5 bases and J gave up 2 bases, with 6 bases separating them. This chain's CDR3 is CASSGGNTEAFF. In DNA, the CDR3 is TGTGCCAGCAGTGGAGGCAACACTGAAGCTTTCTTT.

This clonotype was observed a few times. The genes are TRBV6-1 and TRBJ1-1, with D hard to call. This CDR3 is 13 amino acids long. The germline V gene has CDR1 MNHNS and CDR2 SASEGT. Trimming stripped 3 bases from V and 2 bases from J, with 7 bases between. The CDR3 is CASSELPNTEAFF. The CDR3 DNA reads as TGTGCCAGCAGTGAGCTACCCAACACTGAAGCTTTCTTT.

The chain employs TRBV7-2 and TRBJ2-5; D possibly matches TRBD1 or TRBD2 (6 bases each). The CDR3 is 19 amino acids. V lost 2 bases and J lost 6, with 28 bases in between. Germline V gives CDR1 SGHTA, CDR2 FQGNSA. CDR3 sequence: CASSLRVGAAGVEGKTQYF. The CDR3, as DNA: TGTGCCAGCAGCTTAAGAGTGGGGGCGGCGGGCGTGGAGGGGAAGACCCAGTACTTC.

This clonotype was seen more than once but under ten times. V usage is TRBV27 and J usage is TRBJ1-4, with 8 bases identical to TRBD1. J lost 7 bases, V lost 4 bases, and 5 bases had no gene match. The CDR3 totals 14 residues. Germline-derived CDR1 and CDR2 are MNHEY and SMNVEV (reference sequence). CDR3 nucleotide sequence: TGTGCCAGCAGTTCGACAGGGGCTAGTGAAAAACTGTTTTTT. Encoded protein: CASSSTGASEKLFF.

By sample fraction, this clonotype is medium-sized. CDR3 in DNA: TGTGCCAGCAGCTTCGACCCAGGGAGGTCACCCCTCCACTTT. Protein sequence: CASSFDPGRSPLHF. The chain employs TRBV7-9 and TRBJ1-6, with a possible D match to TRBD1 (5 bases). The V gene's germline CDR1 is SEHNR and CDR2 FQNEAQ (reference sequence). CDR3 length: 14 residues. Trimming cost V 3 bases and J 10 bases, with 13 bases left between them.

The J gene is TRBJ1-2, the V gene TRBV12-5, with TRBD1 matching 7 bases. The CDR3 is 15 residues long. Germline assignment: CDR1 LGHNT and CDR2 FRNRAP. V was clipped by 2 bases and J by 3 bases; unmatched bases: 6. The DNA for the CDR3 is TGTGCTAGTGGTTTGCCCGGGACAGAGGACTATGGCTACACCTTC. Amino acid sequence: CASGLPGTEDYGYTF.

The chain couples TRBV5-1 to TRBJ2-3; 9 positions match TRBD1. This CDR3 is built from 14 residues. The trim removed 3 bases at V and 6 bases at J, leaving 5 bases unmatched. CDR1 is SGHRS, CDR2 YFSETQ, per germline. The DNA of the CDR3 is TGCGCCAGCAGCTCGACAGGGGGGCATGATACGCAGTATTTT. This gives the protein CASSSTGGHDTQYF.

This clonotype came up many times. The gene calls are TRBV20-1 and TRBJ2-5; 9 bases are shared with TRBD2. The CDR3 is made up of 14 amino acids. In germline, CDR1 is DFQATT, CDR2 SNEGSKA (reference sequence). CDR3 loop: CSASRGLARETQYF. CDR3 DNA: TGCAGCGCCTCTCGCGGACTAGCGCGAGAGACCCAGTACTTC.

This clonotype was picked up many times. V and J are TRBV7-8 and TRBJ1-5; the D is unclear. Germline CDR1 SGHVS, CDR2 FQNEAQ. The CDR3 is made up of 15 amino acids. With 1 base removed from V and 8 bases from J, the gap between germline ends came to 15 bases. The CDR3 DNA sequence: TGTGCCAGCAGCTTAGTTAGAGACGAGCTCGAGCCCCAGCATTTT. Translated, it gives CASSLVRDELEPQHF.

This chain links TRBV7-8 with TRBJ2-7; TRBD1 matches 10 bases. The CDR3 is 15 amino acids. CDR1 SGHVS and CDR2 FQNEAQ come from the germline V gene. The junction had 11 bases not matched to a gene; V was cut back by 5 bases and J by 7 bases. The CDR3 region is CASSTSGTGVREQYF. DNA of the CDR3: TGTGCCAGCAGCACGTCCGGGACAGGGGTAAGAGAGCAGTACTTC.

With respect to this clonotype: A read error is possible here, since a much larger clone lies one base away. The V and J genes are TRBV27 and TRBJ2-6; weak D call: TRBD1 (6 bases). The CDR3 totals 14 residues. V lost 6 bases, J lost 0 bases, and 6 bases lay in between. Germline-derived CDR1 and CDR2 are MNHEY and SMNVEV (reference sequence). The CDR3 coding sequence is TGTGCCAGCAGGGACAGCTCTGGGGCCAACGTCCTGACTTTC. Residues: CASRDSSGANVLTF.

The sample holds a few counts of this clonotype. The chain has TRBV5-8 and TRBJ1-2; no firm D call. CDR1 is SGHTS and CDR2 is YDEGEE in the germline V gene. This CDR3 has 13 residues. Trimming took off 6 bases at V and 8 bases at J, with 17 bases between the two ends. The CDR3 nucleotides are TGTGCCAGCACCCCGTGGGATTTCGGAGGCTACACCTTC. Translation: CASTPWDFGGYTF.

The chain has TRBV7-9 and TRBJ2-3; 14 nucleotides match TRBD2. This CDR3 contains 18 residues. The ends lost 5 bases at V and 0 bases at J; junction bases unmatched: 7. The germline CDR1 and CDR2 sequences are SEHNR and FQNEAQ (reference sequence). The CDR3 region is CASSAGLAGEPSTDTQYF. CDR3 bases: TGTGCCAGCAGCGCGGGACTAGCGGGGGAGCCTAGCACAGATACGCAGTATTTT.

The rearrangement links TRBV6-5 to TRBJ1-1; D is possibly TRBD1 (5 bases). The germline V gene has CDR1 MNHEY and CDR2 SVGAGI. Trimming pared 0 bases from V and 1 base from J, leaving 9 bases between. This CDR3 contains 15 residues. This CDR3 is CASSYSIGTNTEAFF. The CDR3 nucleotides read TGTGCCAGCAGTTACTCGATCGGGACGAACACTGAAGCTTTCTTT.

The chain combines TRBV6-2 or TRBV6-3 with TRBJ2-1; 11 bases align to TRBD2. The germline V gene encodes CDR1 MNHEY and CDR2 SVGEGT. Trimming took 4 bases from V and 8 from J; bases not matched to a gene: 4. This CDR3 region has 14 residues. The CDR3 region is CASSSSGGPDEQFF. In DNA, the CDR3 is TGTGCCAGCAGTTCTAGCGGGGGGCCAGATGAGCAGTTCTTC.